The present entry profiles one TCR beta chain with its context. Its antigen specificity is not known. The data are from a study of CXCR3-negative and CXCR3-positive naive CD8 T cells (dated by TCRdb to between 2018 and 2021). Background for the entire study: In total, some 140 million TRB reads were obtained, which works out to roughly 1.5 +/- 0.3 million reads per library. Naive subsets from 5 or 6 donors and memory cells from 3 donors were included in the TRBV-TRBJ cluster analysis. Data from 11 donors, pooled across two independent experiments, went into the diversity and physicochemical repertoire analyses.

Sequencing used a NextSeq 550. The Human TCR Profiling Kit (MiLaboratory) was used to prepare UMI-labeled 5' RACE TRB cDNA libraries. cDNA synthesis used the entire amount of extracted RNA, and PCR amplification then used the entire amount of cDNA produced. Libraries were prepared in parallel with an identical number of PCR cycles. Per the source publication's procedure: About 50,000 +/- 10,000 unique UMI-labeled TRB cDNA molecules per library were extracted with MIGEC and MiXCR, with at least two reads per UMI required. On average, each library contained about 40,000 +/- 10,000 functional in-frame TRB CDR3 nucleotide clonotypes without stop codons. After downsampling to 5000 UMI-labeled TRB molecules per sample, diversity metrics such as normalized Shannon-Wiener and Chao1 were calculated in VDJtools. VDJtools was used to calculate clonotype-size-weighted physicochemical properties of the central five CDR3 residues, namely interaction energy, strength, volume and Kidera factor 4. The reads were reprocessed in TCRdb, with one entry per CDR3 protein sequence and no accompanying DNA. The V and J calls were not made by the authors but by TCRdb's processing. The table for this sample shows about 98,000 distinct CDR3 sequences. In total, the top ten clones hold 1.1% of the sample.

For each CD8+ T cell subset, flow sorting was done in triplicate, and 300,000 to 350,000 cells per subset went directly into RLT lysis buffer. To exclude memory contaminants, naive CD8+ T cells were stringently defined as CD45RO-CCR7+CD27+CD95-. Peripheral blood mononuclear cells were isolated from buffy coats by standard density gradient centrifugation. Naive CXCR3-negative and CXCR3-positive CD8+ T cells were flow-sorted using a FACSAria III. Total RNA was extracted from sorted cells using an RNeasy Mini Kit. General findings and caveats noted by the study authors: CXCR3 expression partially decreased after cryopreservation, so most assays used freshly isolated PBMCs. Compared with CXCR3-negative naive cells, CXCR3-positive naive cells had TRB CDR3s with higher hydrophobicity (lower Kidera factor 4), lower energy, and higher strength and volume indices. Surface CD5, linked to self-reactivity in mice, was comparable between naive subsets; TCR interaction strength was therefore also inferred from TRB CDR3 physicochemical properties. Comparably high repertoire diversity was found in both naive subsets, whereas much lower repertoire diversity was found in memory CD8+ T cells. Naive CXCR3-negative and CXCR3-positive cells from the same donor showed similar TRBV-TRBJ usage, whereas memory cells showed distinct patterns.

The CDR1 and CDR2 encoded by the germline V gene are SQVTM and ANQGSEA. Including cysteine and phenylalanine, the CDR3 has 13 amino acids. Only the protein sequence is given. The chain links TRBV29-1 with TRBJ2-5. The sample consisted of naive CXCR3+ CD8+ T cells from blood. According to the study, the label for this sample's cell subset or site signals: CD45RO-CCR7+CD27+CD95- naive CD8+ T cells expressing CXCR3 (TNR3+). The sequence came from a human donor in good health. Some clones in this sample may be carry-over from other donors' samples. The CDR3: CSVDFSDEETQYF.